These 29 T cell receptor beta chains share one sample of origin, sequenced in a study of blood T cell repertoires in COVID-19. The protocol was immunoSEQ multiplex PCR, while the TCRdb copy is restricted to in-frame clones and leaves out a portion. The data show about 160,000 clones, just under 95% seen once. Sample: peripheral blood. Receptor source: a woman in her fifties or sixties with acute or convalescent COVID-19.

This clone was recorded only once. This rearrangement joins TRBV19 to TRBJ1-5; weak D call: TRBD1 (5 bases). V lost 5 bases to trimming and J lost 6 bases, with 20 bases between them. Germline loops: CDR1 LNHDA, CDR2 SQIVND (reference sequence). CDR3 size: 16 residues. The CDR3: CASSANLKLQGQPQHF. The CDR3, as DNA: TGTGCCAGTAGTGCAAATCTCAAACTCCAGGGTCAGCCCCAGCATTTT.

The gene calls are TRBV29-1 and TRBJ2-5; D possibly corresponds to TRBD2 (6 bases). Germline V gene data show CDR1 as SQVTM and CDR2 as ANQGSEA. V was clipped by 2 bases and J by 4 bases, with 8 bases between them. The CDR3 consists of 12 residues. The CDR3 here is CSVEKEGETQYF. The CDR3, as DNA: TGCAGCGTTGAAAAGGAGGGAGAGACCCAGTACTTC.

The V call is TRBV19, the J call TRBJ2-1; possibly TRBD2 for D (6 bases). V lost 3 bases and J lost 7, with 13 bases in between. The length of the CDR3 is 14 residues. CDR1 LNHDA and CDR2 SQIVND come from the germline V gene (reference sequence). DNA for the CDR3: TGTGCCAGTAGTATCCCTAGAGGAGGGAATGAGCAGTTCTTC. Amino acids: CASSIPRGGNEQFF.

V gene TRBV29-1 combines with J gene TRBJ2-7; TRBD2 matches at 7 bases. The CDR3 spans 12 residues. Unmatched junction bases numbered 4, after V lost 6 bases and J lost 2 bases. Germline V gives CDR1 SQVTM, CDR2 ANQGSEA. This CDR3 reads CSVRGGTYEQYF. As DNA, the CDR3 is TGCAGCGTCCGGGGAGGGACCTACGAGCAGTACTTC.

This clone occurred once. The J gene is TRBJ2-1, the V gene TRBV12-3 or TRBV12-4; 10 bases align to TRBD1. The ends lost 7 bases at V and 7 bases at J; junction bases unmatched: 4. The CDR3 runs 13 residues. The CDR3 here is CASNGQGGNEQFF. The CDR3 bases are TGTGCCAGCAACGGACAGGGGGGGAATGAGCAGTTCTTC.

This chain uses TRBV6-2 or TRBV6-3 with TRBJ2-7; no reliable D call. Per the germline V gene, CDR1 is MNHEY and CDR2 is SVGEGT. Trimming removed 5 bases at V and 3 bases at J, with 5 bases between. The CDR3 runs to 11 residues. This chain's CDR3 is CASSAYYEQYF. The CDR3, as DNA: TGTGCCAGCAGTGCCTACTACGAGCAGTACTTC.

The chain uses TRBV14 and TRBJ1-2; maybe TRBD1 (5 bases). Trimming removed 1 base from V and 8 bases from J, with 5 bases in between. This CDR3 contains 11 residues. Germline V gives CDR1 SGHDN, CDR2 FVKESK. The DNA of the CDR3 is TGTGCCAGCAGCCAAGGGGGCGGCTACACCTTC. Translating it yields CASSQGGGYTF. The full variable domain, in which reference TRBV14 and TRBJ1-2 provide the parts outside the CDR3, is EAGVTQFPSHSVIEKGQTVTLRCDPISGHDNLYWYRRVMGKEIKFLLHFVKESKQDESGMPNNRFLAERTGGTYSTLKVQPAELEDSGVYFCASSQGGGYTFGSGTRLTVV.

The chain carries TRBV15 and TRBJ1-5, with D perhaps TRBD1 (6 bases). V was clipped by 0 bases and J by 3 bases, with 15 bases between them. The CDR3 is 17 amino acids. Germline lookup yields CDR1 LNHNV and CDR2 YYDKDF (reference sequence). CDR3 region: CATSRDRRQEFNQPQHF. The CDR3 DNA is TGTGCCACCAGCAGAGATCGGAGACAGGAATTCAATCAGCCCCAGCATTTT.

Only one count was recorded for this clone. The V call is TRBV19, the J call TRBJ2-5; possible D gene TRBD2, 5 bases. The germline gives CDR1 LNHDA, CDR2 SQIVND (reference sequence). V was trimmed by 4 bases and J by 0 bases, leaving 15 bases between them. The CDR3 is 16 amino acids. The CDR3 loop is CASSKKAGGYQETQYF. In nucleotides, the CDR3 is TGTGCCAGTAGTAAGAAGGCGGGCGGGTACCAAGAGACCCAGTACTTC.

The chain links TRBV19 to TRBJ1-2, with D possibly TRBD1 on 5 matching bases. V was cut by 3 bases and J by 4 bases, with 9 bases left in between. Germline assignment: CDR1 LNHDA and CDR2 SQIVND (reference sequence). CDR3 length: 13 residues. The CDR3 DNA is TGTGCCAGTAGTATCGACAGCCTCTATGGCTACACCTTC. This gives the protein CASSIDSLYGYTF.

The chain couples TRBV11-2 to TRBJ2-2; 12 bases map to TRBD2. Looked up from germline, CDR1 is SGHAT and CDR2 is FQNNGV. Trimming cost V 4 bases and J 5 bases; bases outside gene matches: 11. The CDR3 is 18 residues long. The CDR3 protein is CASSSVLTSGRGTGELFF. The CDR3, as DNA: TGTGCCAGCAGCTCAGTTTTGACTAGCGGGAGAGGAACCGGGGAGCTGTTTTTT.

The chain joins TRBV2 to TRBJ2-7; 9 bases are a match to TRBD2. Germline V lookup: CDR1 SNHLY, CDR2 FYNNEI. V lost 1 base, J lost 0 bases, and 4 bases stayed unmatched. The CDR3 consists of 16 residues. The CDR3 sequence: CASSEGASGASYEQYF. DNA of the CDR3: TGTGCCAGCAGTGAAGGGGCTAGCGGGGCCTCCTACGAGCAGTACTTC.

This chain connects TRBV4-3 to TRBJ1-2; 8 positions agree with TRBD1. The germline CDR1 and CDR2 sequences are LGHNA and YSLEER. The CDR3 extends over 15 amino acids. J was trimmed by 6 bases and V by 2 bases; bases with no gene match: 8. DNA for the CDR3: TGCGCCAGCAGCCAAAACGGACAGGGTAGCGATGGCTACACCTTC. Residues: CASSQNGQGSDGYTF.

This chain uses TRBV19 with TRBJ1-1; D is unresolved. Trimming took 7 bases from V and 3 from J, leaving 15 bases between them. The CDR3 extends over 14 amino acids. The germline V gene has CDR1 LNHDA and CDR2 SQIVND (reference sequence). The CDR3 sequence: CASIPPGRDTEAFF. CDR3 bases: TGTGCCAGTATCCCACCCGGTCGCGACACTGAAGCTTTCTTT.

This chain connects TRBV2 to TRBJ1-5; D gene uncertain. With 7 bases removed from V and 6 bases from J, the gap between germline ends came to 13 bases. CDR1 and CDR2 from the germline V gene are SNHLY and FYNNEI. The CDR3 is 13 residues long. The CDR3 is CASKNGVSQPQHF. CDR3 nucleotides: TGTGCCAGCAAAAACGGGGTCAGTCAGCCCCAGCATTTT.

The chain couples TRBV18 to TRBJ1-1; TRBD1 matches at 8 bases. V was pared by 3 bases and J by 3 bases, with 3 bases of the junction left unmatched. The germline CDR1 and CDR2 sequences are KGHSH and LQKENI. This CDR3 spans 14 amino acids. The CDR3 protein is CASSPTGEYTEAFF. CDR3 nucleotide sequence: TGTGCCAGCTCACCGACAGGGGAGTACACTGAAGCTTTCTTT.

V gene TRBV14 combines with J gene TRBJ2-7; 9 bases are shared with TRBD1. The CDR3 is 18 amino acids. Trimming removed 0 bases from V and 5 bases from J; junction bases left unmatched: 14. Germline-derived CDR1 and CDR2 are SGHDN and FVKESK. Here the CDR3 reads CASSQDPRDREWGDEQYF. The CDR3, as DNA: TGTGCCAGCAGCCAAGATCCCCGGGACAGGGAGTGGGGGGACGAGCAGTACTTC.

The J gene is TRBJ2-5, the V gene TRBV7-2; 8 positions match TRBD1. The CDR3 length is 13 residues. In germline, CDR1 is SGHTA, CDR2 FQGNSA. V shed 4 bases and J 5 bases; nucleotides not matched to a gene: 3. CDR3 amino acids: CASSWTGRETQYF. The CDR3 DNA reads as TGTGCCAGCAGCTGGACAGGGCGGGAGACCCAGTACTTC.

This clone has more than one count but fewer than ten. The genes are TRBV27 and TRBJ2-7; 14 bases are a match to TRBD2. The germline V gene has CDR1 MNHEY and CDR2 SMNVEV (reference sequence). The CDR3 length is 16 residues. V trimming: 6 bases; J trimming: 3 bases; junction bases outside the gene matches: 7. CDR3 sequence reads: CASRRTSGRFLYEQYF. CDR3 DNA: TGTGCCAGCAGGCGGACTAGCGGGAGGTTCCTCTACGAGCAGTACTTC.

The chain combines TRBV5-4 with TRBJ1-1; D is uncertain. This CDR3 is built from 16 residues. V lost 2 bases and J 0 bases, leaving 14 bases between the germline ends. Germline CDR1 SGHNT, CDR2 YYREEE (reference sequence). CDR3: CASSLRVIGLNTEAFF. For the CDR3, the DNA is TGTGCCAGCAGCTTACGTGTAATTGGCTTGAACACTGAAGCTTTCTTT.

The chain combines TRBV7-3 with TRBJ2-2; D gene ambiguous. V shed 3 bases and J shed 3 bases, with 8 bases lying between them. Germline lookup yields CDR1 SGHTA and CDR2 FQGTGA. The length of the CDR3 is 14 residues. The CDR3 nucleotides read TGTGCCAGCAGCTTTTCCCGGGACACCGGGGAGCTGTTTTTT. It specifies CASSFSRDTGELFF. Together with reference TRBV7-3 and TRBJ2-2, the CDR3 gives the full variable domain: GAGVSQTPSNKVTEKGKYVELRCDPISGHTALYWYRQSLGQGPEFLIYFQGTGAADDSGLPNDRFFAVRPEGSVSTLKIQRTERGDSAVYLCASSFSRDTGELFFGEGSRLTVL.

The chain uses TRBV19 and TRBJ2-6, with D possibly matching TRBD1 (5 bases). Germline lookup yields CDR1 LNHDA and CDR2 SQIVND (reference sequence). The CDR3 loop spans 14 amino acids. CDR3 coding DNA: TGTCAGGGCCCCTTGCCTTTTGGGGCCAACGTCCTGACTTTC. Translation: CQGPLPFGANVLTF.

This chain connects TRBV7-6 to TRBJ2-3; 7 positions agree with TRBD2. The V gene's germline CDR1 is SGHVS and CDR2 FNYEAQ. The CDR3 contains 17 residues. The ends lost 0 bases at V and 1 base at J; junction bases unmatched: 7. In DNA, the CDR3 is TGTGCCAGCAGCTTAGCGTGGGCAGGGAGGGGCACAGATACGCAGTATTTT. Translating it yields CASSLAWAGRGTDTQYF.

J is TRBJ1-1 and V is TRBV30; D is perhaps TRBD1 (5 bases). The CDR3 totals 13 residues. Germline V gives CDR1 GTSNPN, CDR2 SVGIG (reference sequence). V lost 4 bases and J 3 bases, leaving 12 bases between the germline ends. CDR3 loop: CAWIPDRYTEAFF. The CDR3 region has the DNA TGTGCCTGGATCCCCGACAGATACACTGAAGCTTTCTTT. The full variable domain, with the rest looked up from reference TRBV30 and TRBJ1-1, is SQTIHQWPATLVQPVGSPLSLECTVEGTSNPNLYWYRQAAGRGLQLLFYSVGIGQISSEVPQNLSASRPQDRQFILSSKKLLLSDSGFYLCAWIPDRYTEAFFGQGTRLTVV.

This clone turned up a few times. The chain links TRBV6-1 to TRBJ2-7; TRBD1 might be the D (6 bases). Germline V CDR1 and CDR2: MNHNS, SASEGT. The CDR3 runs 14 residues. V dropped 2 bases and J dropped 3 bases, with 11 bases sitting between them. The CDR3 nucleotides read TGTGCCAGCAGTGAACCGACAGGAAGCTACGAGCAGTACTTC. Translation gives CASSEPTGSYEQYF.

This sequence joins TRBV12-3 or TRBV12-4 and TRBJ1-2; D not certain. The CDR3 runs 13 residues. Trimming stripped 2 bases from V and 5 bases from J, with 9 bases between. CDR3 loop: CASSLSRLYGYTF. The CDR3 DNA reads as TGTGCCAGCAGTTTAAGTAGACTATATGGCTACACCTTC.

The chain recombines TRBV12-3 or TRBV12-4 with TRBJ1-5; D remains ambiguous. The CDR3 sequence is 13 residues long. Trimming took 6 bases from V and 5 from J, leaving 11 bases between them. The CDR3 coding sequence is TGTGCCAGCAGGATCGGGTCCTATCAGCCCCAGCATTTT. It codes for CASRIGSYQPQHF.

The V and J genes are TRBV15 and TRBJ1-2, with TRBD1 identical over 7 bases. CDR1 is LNHNV and CDR2 is YYDKDF in the germline V gene (reference sequence). This CDR3 region has 12 residues. Trimming removed 5 bases from V and 8 bases from J; junction bases left unmatched: 5. In DNA, the CDR3 is TGTGCCACCAGCGTACAGGGGCGCGGCTACACCTTC. The encoded protein is CATSVQGRGYTF.

This chain links TRBV6-5 with TRBJ2-1; the D gene is possibly TRBD2 (5 bases). The CDR3 sequence is 14 residues long. Germline CDR1 reads MNHEY; CDR2 reads SVGAGI. Trimming removed 0 bases at V and 6 bases at J, with 9 bases between. This CDR3 is CASSYSASSNEQFF. The CDR3 DNA reads TGTGCCAGCAGTTACTCTGCTAGCAGCAATGAGCAGTTCTTC.